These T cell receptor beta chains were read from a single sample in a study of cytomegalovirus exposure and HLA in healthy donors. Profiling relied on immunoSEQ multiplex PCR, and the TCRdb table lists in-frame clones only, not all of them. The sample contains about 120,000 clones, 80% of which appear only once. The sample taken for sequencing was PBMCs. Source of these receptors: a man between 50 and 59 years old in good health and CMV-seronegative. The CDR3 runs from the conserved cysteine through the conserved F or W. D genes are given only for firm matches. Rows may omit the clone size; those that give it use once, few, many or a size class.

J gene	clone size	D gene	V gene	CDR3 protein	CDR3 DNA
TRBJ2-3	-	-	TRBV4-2	CASSQDRPRATDTQYF	TGTGCCAGCAGCCAAGATCGCCCACGAGCGACAGATACGCAGTATTTT
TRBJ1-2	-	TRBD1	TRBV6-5	CATTRDRENYGYTF	TGTGCCACCACCCGGGACAGGGAAAATTATGGCTACACCTTC
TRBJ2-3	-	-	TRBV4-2	CASSQDPRSTDTQYF	TGTGCCAGCAGCCAAGATCCCCGTAGCACAGATACGCAGTATTTT
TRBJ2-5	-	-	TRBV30	CAWSFEGTQYF	TGTGCCTGGAGTTTCGAGGGGACCCAGTACTTC
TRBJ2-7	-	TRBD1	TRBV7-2	CASRSTGTGNIYEQYF	TGTGCCAGCAGATCTACCGGGACAGGGAATATCTACGAGCAGTACTTC
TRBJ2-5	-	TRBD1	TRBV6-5	CASRPRQGNWETQYF	TGTGCCAGCAGGCCGAGACAGGGGAATTGGGAGACCCAGTACTTC
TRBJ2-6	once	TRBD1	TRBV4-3	CASSPGDQTGVRAGANVLTF	TGCGCCAGCAGCCCAGGAGACCAGACAGGGGTGAGGGCTGGGGCCAACGTCCTGACTTTC
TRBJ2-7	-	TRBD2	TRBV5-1	CASSPASGSSYEQYF	TGCGCCAGCAGCCCTGCTAGCGGTTCCTCCTACGAGCAGTACTTC
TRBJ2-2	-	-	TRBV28	CASSQNTGELFF	TGTGCCAGCAGTCAGAACACCGGGGAGCTGTTTTTT
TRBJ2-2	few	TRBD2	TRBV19	CASSKLAGDGELFF	TGTGCCAGTAGTAAACTAGCGGGGGACGGGGAGCTGTTTTTT
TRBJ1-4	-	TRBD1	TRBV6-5	CASTITGGANEKLFF	TGTGCCAGCACTATTACAGGGGGAGCTAATGAAAAACTGTTTTTT
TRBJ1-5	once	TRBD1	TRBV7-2	CASSVGTGSNQPQHF	TGTGCCAGCAGCGTCGGGACAGGAAGCAATCAGCCCCAGCATTTT
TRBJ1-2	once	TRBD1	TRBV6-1	CASSEVFRDRGKGYTF	TGTGCCAGCAGTGAAGTTTTCCGGGACAGGGGAAAAGGCTACACCTTC
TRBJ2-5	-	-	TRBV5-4	CASSFKRGETQYF	TGTGCCAGCAGCTTTAAACGGGGAGAGACCCAGTACTTC
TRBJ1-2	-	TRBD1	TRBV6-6	CASTPGTGPYGYTF	TGTGCCAGCACCCCCGGGACAGGGCCCTATGGCTACACCTTC
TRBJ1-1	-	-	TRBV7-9	CASSLSSGGNTEAFF	TGTGCCAGCAGCTTATCCTCGGGGGGGAACACTGAAGCTTTCTTT
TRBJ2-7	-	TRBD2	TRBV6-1	CASRPSGRVNEQYF	TGTGCCAGCAGACCTAGCGGGAGGGTAAACGAGCAGTACTTC
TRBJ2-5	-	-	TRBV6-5	CASSYSTGETQYF	TGTGCCAGCAGTTATTCGACGGGAGAGACCCAGTACTTC
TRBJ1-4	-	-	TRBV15	CATSRDLAEKLFF	TGTGCCACCAGCAGAGATCTGGCTGAAAAACTGTTTTTT
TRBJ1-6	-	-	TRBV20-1	CSARDKSPLHF	TGCAGTGCTAGAGATAAATCACCCCTCCACTTT
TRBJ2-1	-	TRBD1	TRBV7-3	CASSTAQGVDEQFF	TGTGCCAGCAGCACCGCACAGGGGGTGGATGAGCAGTTCTTC
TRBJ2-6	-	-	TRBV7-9	CASSFQGLGANVLTF	TGTGCCAGCAGCTTTCAGGGGTTAGGGGCCAACGTCCTGACTTTC
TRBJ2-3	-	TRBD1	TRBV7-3	CASPGQGRIDTQYF	TGTGCCTCGCCGGGACAGGGTCGAATAGATACGCAGTATTTT
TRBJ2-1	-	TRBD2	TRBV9	CASSPPGRGVGNEQFF	TGTGCCAGCAGCCCCCCAGGGCGGGGGGTGGGAAATGAGCAGTTCTTC
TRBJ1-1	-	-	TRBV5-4	CASSPRVGDTEAFF	TGTGCCAGCAGCCCTCGCGTGGGAGACACTGAAGCTTTCTTT
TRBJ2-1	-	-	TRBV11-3	CASSLGLGNNEQFF	TGTGCCAGCAGCTTAGGGCTAGGTAACAATGAGCAGTTCTTC
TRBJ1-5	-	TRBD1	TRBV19	CASSRRTGEGNQPQHF	TGTGCCAGTAGTAGGCGGACAGGGGAAGGCAATCAGCCCCAGCATTTT
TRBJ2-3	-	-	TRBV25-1	CASSEFRGLATDTQYF	TGTGCCAGCAGTGAATTCCGGGGATTGGCCACAGATACGCAGTATTTT
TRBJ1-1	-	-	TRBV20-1	CSARDSREAFF	TGCAGTGCTAGAGATTCCCGTGAAGCTTTCTTT
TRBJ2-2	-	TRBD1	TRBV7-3	CASSFGQGAGSGELFF	TGTGCCAGCAGCTTCGGACAGGGGGCAGGGTCCGGGGAGCTGTTTTTT
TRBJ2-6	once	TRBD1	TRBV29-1	CSVAGTGSGANVLTF	TGCAGCGTGGCCGGGACAGGGTCTGGGGCCAACGTCCTGACTTTC